A single sample is the source of the 11 T cell receptor beta chains below, sequenced in a study of blood T cell repertoires in COVID-19. Measured with immunoSEQ multiplex PCR; TCRdb has only the in-frame clones, and not every one. Here the sample spans under 350,000 clones, 85% to 90% being singletons. The sample consisted of PBMCs or T cells enriched from blood (not recorded which). The receptors shown here come from a man aged 30 to 39 who had recovered from COVID-19.

The chain uses TRBV19 and TRBJ1-1; D is uncertain. CDR1 and CDR2 from the germline V gene are LNHDA and SQIVND (reference sequence). This CDR3 is 13 amino acids long. Trimming took 3 bases from V and 0 from J, leaving 5 bases between them. Written as DNA, the CDR3 is TGTGCCAGTAGTATTCAGTTGAACACTGAAGCTTTCTTT. This sequence encodes CASSIQLNTEAFF.

This clone has just one count. This chain joins TRBV25-1 and TRBJ1-5; tentative D call: TRBD1 (5 bases). Trimming left V 4 bases short and J 4 bases short, with 11 bases between. CDR3 length: 14 residues. Germline V gene sequence: CDR1 MGHDK, CDR2 SYGVNS. The CDR3 DNA reads TGTGCCAGCAGTGGGGGCCCCCTAAATCAGCCCCAGCATTTT. Translating gives CASSGGPLNQPQHF.

The V call is TRBV19, the J call TRBJ2-1; a possible D gene is TRBD2 (5 bases). Trimming pared 7 bases from V and 8 bases from J, leaving 15 bases between. The germline V gene encodes CDR1 LNHDA and CDR2 SQIVND (reference sequence). The CDR3 has 13 residues. In nucleotides, the CDR3 is TGTGCCAGTACCCCTGGCGGGCTCGATGAGCAGTTCTTC. It yields the protein CASTPGGLDEQFF.

The chain couples TRBV5-6 to TRBJ2-3; D call uncertain. Germline lookup yields CDR1 SGHDT and CDR2 YYEEEE. The CDR3 has 15 residues. The germline V and J ends were trimmed by 3 bases and 3 bases, with 14 bases remaining between them. CDR3 in amino acids: CASSSLMGETDTQYF. CDR3 nucleotide sequence: TGTGCCAGCAGCTCGCTCATGGGCGAGACAGATACGCAGTATTTT.

The chain employs TRBV6-5 and TRBJ1-5; D call uncertain. The CDR3 runs 15 residues. Trimming shortened V by 6 bases and J by 3 bases, and 15 bases separated the two germline ends. The V gene's germline CDR1 is MNHEY and CDR2 SVGAGI. The CDR3 coding sequence is TGTGCCAGCAGGGACTTAGCGAGTTTCAATCAGCCCCAGCATTTT. Translation gives CASRDLASFNQPQHF.

The rearrangement uses TRBV30 and TRBJ2-2; D remains unclear. CDR1 is GTSNPN and CDR2 is SVGIG in the germline V gene (reference sequence). The V gene lost 0 bases and the J gene lost 6 bases, with 11 bases spanning the gap. The CDR3 covers 14 residues. The DNA for the CDR3 is TGTGCCTGGAGTGTACCAGTTTCTTCCGGGGAGCTGTTTTTT. Its protein product is CAWSVPVSSGELFF.

The chain carries TRBV19 and TRBJ2-7; 12 bases map to TRBD2. CDR1 LNHDA and CDR2 SQIVND come from the germline V gene (reference sequence). V lost 6 bases to trimming and J lost 4 bases; unmatched junction nucleotides: 7. The CDR3 is 15 amino acids. The DNA for the CDR3 is TGTGCCAGTAGCCGGACTAGCGGGACAAGTTACGAGCAGTACTTC. Protein: CASSRTSGTSYEQYF.

This chain connects TRBV10-3 to TRBJ2-3; 10 bases are a match to TRBD2. The CDR3 runs to 15 residues. Germline CDR1 ENHRY, CDR2 SYGVKD. The J segment lost 6 bases and the V segment lost 6 bases, leaving 9 bases of the junction unmatched. CDR3 region: CAIRASGGRGDTQYF. The CDR3 DNA reads TGTGCCATCAGGGCTAGCGGGGGCCGGGGGGATACGCAGTATTTT.

This rearrangement joins TRBV27 to TRBJ1-2; 9 nucleotides line up with TRBD1. V lost 5 bases and J lost 7; bases outside the gene matches: 5. Germline CDR1 MNHEY, CDR2 SMNVEV (reference sequence). This CDR3 contains 13 residues. The CDR3 sequence: CASSPTGGPGYTF. Here the CDR3 DNA reads TGTGCCAGCAGTCCTACAGGGGGCCCTGGCTACACCTTC.

There are many counts of this clone. The V gene is TRBV2, the J gene TRBJ1-1; D not certain. The CDR3 is made up of 13 amino acids. Germline CDR1 SNHLY, CDR2 FYNNEI. V was cut by 3 bases and J by 0 bases, with 5 bases left in between. Here the CDR3 reads CASSEAMNTEAFF. The CDR3 bases are TGTGCCAGCAGTGAGGCAATGAACACTGAAGCTTTCTTT.

The rearrangement links TRBV30 to TRBJ1-2; D is possibly TRBD1 (6 bases). Germline V CDR1 and CDR2: GTSNPN, SVGIG (reference sequence). Deletions cut 0 bases from V and 5 bases from J, with 10 bases between. The CDR3 runs to 13 residues. CDR3: CAWSVQGTYGYTF. CDR3 nucleotides: TGTGCCTGGAGTGTACAGGGCACATATGGCTACACCTTC.